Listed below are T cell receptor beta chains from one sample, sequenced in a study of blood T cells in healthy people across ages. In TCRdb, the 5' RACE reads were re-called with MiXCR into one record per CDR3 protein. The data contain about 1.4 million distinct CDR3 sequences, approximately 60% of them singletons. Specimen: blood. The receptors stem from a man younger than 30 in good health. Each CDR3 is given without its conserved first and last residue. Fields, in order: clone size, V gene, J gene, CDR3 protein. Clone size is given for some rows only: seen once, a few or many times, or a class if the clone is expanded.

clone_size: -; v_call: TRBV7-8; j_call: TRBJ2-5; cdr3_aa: ASRIGIDEQY
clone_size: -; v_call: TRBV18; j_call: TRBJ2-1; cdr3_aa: ASSLSGYYNEQF
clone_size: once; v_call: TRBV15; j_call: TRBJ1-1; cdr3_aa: ATSRDPRPTSRNTEAF
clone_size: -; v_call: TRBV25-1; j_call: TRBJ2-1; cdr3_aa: ASMRWDEQF
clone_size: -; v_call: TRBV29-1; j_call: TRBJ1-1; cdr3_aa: SVIPRENTEAF
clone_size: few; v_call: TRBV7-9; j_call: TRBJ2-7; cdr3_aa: ASKVDGSYEQY
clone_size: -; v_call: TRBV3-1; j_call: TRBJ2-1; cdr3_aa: ASSQHLGSGSYNEQF
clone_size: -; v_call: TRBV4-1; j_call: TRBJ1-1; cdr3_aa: ASSQADSSHEAF
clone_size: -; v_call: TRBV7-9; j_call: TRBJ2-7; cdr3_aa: ASSSDGSEQY
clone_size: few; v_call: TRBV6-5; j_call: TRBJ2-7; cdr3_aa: ASSRGQVFSYEQY
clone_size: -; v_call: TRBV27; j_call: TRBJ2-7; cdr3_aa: ASSLPSRPPYEQY